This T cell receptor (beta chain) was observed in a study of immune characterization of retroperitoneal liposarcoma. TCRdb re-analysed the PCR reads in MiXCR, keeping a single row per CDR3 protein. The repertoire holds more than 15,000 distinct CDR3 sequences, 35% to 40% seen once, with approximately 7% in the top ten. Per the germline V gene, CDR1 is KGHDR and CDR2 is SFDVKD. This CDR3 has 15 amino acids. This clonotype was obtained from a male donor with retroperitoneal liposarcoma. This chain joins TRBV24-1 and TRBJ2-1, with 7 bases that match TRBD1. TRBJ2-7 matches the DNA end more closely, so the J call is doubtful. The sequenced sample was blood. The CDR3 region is CATSDPGTAYNEQYF. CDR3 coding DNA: TGTGCCACCAGTGATCCCGGGACAGCTTACAATGAGCAGTACTTC.